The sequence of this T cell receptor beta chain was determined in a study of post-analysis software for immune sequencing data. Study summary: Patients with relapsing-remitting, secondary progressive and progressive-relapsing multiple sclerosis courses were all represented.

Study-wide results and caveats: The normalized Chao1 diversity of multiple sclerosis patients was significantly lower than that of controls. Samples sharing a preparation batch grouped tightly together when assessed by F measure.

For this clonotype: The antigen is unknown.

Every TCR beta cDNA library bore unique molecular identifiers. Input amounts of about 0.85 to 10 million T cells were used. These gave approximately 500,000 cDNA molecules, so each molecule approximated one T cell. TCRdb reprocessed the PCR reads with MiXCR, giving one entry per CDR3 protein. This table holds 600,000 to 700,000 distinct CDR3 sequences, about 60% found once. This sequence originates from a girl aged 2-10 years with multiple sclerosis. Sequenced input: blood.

The CDR3 loop is CASSRNSFSSYEQYF. CDR3 bases: TGTGCCAGCAGTCGGAACAGTTTCAGCTCCTACGAGCAGTACTTC. The chain carries TRBV12-3 or TRBV12-4 and TRBJ2-7; no clear D. CDR3 length: 15 amino acids. The germline V and J ends were trimmed by 5 bases and 0 bases, with 14 bases remaining between them.